This TCR beta chain appears in the sequencing data of a study of blood T cell repertoires in COVID-19. Whole-study context: T cells, B-cell-depleted T cells, or PBMCs provided the cDNA or gDNA that served as material.

Between the trimmed V and J ends, which lost 0 bases and 2 bases, there was a span of 14 bases. Germline loops: CDR1 MGHRA, CDR2 YSYEKL. The CDR3 covers 18 residues. In the authors' workflow: Amplification with reference gene primers provided the estimates of nucleated cell counts. This table comes from immunoSEQ multiplex PCR, and its TCRdb copy is limited to in-frame clones, with some not included. Clone size and V and J calls were adopted from that table, with D and trimming inferred from the DNA. This sample has some 130,000 clones, with about 89% found just once. This rearrangement joins TRBV4-1 to TRBJ1-6; D unresolved. The sample comprised peripheral blood. This sequence was found in a man aged 60-69 years with COVID-19, enrolled during active disease. CDR3 in amino acids: CASSQDQYTEAYNSPLHF. The CDR3 nucleotides are TGCGCCAGCAGCCAAGATCAATATACAGAAGCCTATAATTCACCCCTCCACTTT.